This is a list of T cell receptor beta chains from one sample in a study of cytomegalovirus exposure and HLA in healthy donors. Here immunoSEQ multiplex PCR was the method, and the copy in TCRdb shows in-frame clones only, minus some. The sample comprises over 150,000 clones, 70% to 80% of which are singletons, and roughly 9% rests with the top ten. Source material: PBMCs. The receptors stem from a man aged 18 to 29 in good health and CMV-seropositive. CDR3s include the opening cysteine and the closing phenylalanine or tryptophan. A D gene is named only where the DNA matches it firmly. Part of the rows lack a size; the others show once, few, many or a class for expanded clones.

V gene	J gene	clone size	D gene	CDR3 DNA	CDR3 protein
TRBV10-2	TRBJ2-7	.	TRBD2	TGCGCCAGCAGCCCGAGAGAGTTGGGGGGACTAGCGGGGTACGAGCAGTACTTC	CASSPRELGGLAGYEQYF
TRBV27	TRBJ2-7	.	.	TGTGCCAGCAGTTTCTCTACAGGGAGCTCCTACGAGCAGTACTTC	CASSFSTGSSYEQYF
TRBV6-5	TRBJ1-1	.	TRBD1	TGTGCCAGCACCGACAGGGCTTTGGACACTGAAGCTTTCTTT	CASTDRALDTEAFF
TRBV30	TRBJ1-2	.	.	TGTGCCTTGCCCCGGGGGGAAAGCTATGGCTACACCTTC	CALPRGESYGYTF
TRBV6-1	TRBJ1-4	few	TRBD1	TGTGCCATCCTGACAGGGGAAGGGAATGAAAAACTGTTTTTT	CAILTGEGNEKLFF
TRBV4-1	TRBJ1-1	few	.	TGCGCCAGCAGCCAAGAAAACGGGGTGAACACTGAAGCTTTCTTT	CASSQENGVNTEAFF
TRBV25-1	TRBJ2-3	.	TRBD2	TGTGCCAGCAGTGCTAGCGGGAGGGCGGCAGATACGCAGTATTTT	CASSASGRAADTQYF
TRBV25-1	TRBJ2-5	.	TRBD1	TGTGCCAGCCTCGGGACAGTCCGGGGGACCCAGTACTTC	CASLGTVRGTQYF
TRBV4-1	TRBJ2-5	.	TRBD1	TGCGCCAGCAGCCAATCTTTATCCGGGACAGGGAGGGCAGAGACCCAGTACTTC	CASSQSLSGTGRAETQYF
TRBV30	TRBJ2-1	.	TRBD1	TGTGCCTGGAGTGGTGAGTTTGACAGGGTGAGCTCCTACAATGAGCAGTTCTTC	CAWSGEFDRVSSYNEQFF
TRBV29-1	TRBJ1-2	.	TRBD1	TGCAGCGTCCAAGAGACAGGGGCGCACTATGGCTACACCTTC	CSVQETGAHYGYTF
TRBV29-1	TRBJ1-1	.	TRBD1	TGCAGCGTCGGACAGGGCACTGAAGCTTTCTTT	CSVGQGTEAFF
TRBV7-9	TRBJ1-1	.	.	TGTTCCAGCAGCCTACAGGGCCACACTGAAGCTTTCTTT	CSSSLQGHTEAFF
TRBV9	TRBJ1-6	.	.	TGTGCCAGCAGCGATAAACAGGGAATTGGTTCACCCCTCCACTTT	CASSDKQGIGSPLHF
TRBV19	TRBJ1-2	.	TRBD1	TGTGCCAGTAGTATAGGCAGGGGGCCCTATGGCTACACCTTC	CASSIGRGPYGYTF
TRBV29-1	TRBJ1-1	.	.	TGCAGCGTTGAAGTGGCCGAACGAACTGAAGCTTTCTTT	CSVEVAERTEAFF
TRBV4-3	TRBJ1-2	.	.	TGCGCCAGCAGCCAAGAGCCACGGGGGAACTATGGCTACACCTTC	CASSQEPRGNYGYTF
TRBV15	TRBJ2-2	.	TRBD1	TGTGCCACCAGCAGAGGACAGGGGAGCACCGGGGAGCTGTTTTTT	CATSRGQGSTGELFF
TRBV5-1	TRBJ2-6	.	.	TGCGCCACCACGACGGGCTCTGGGGCCAACGTCCTGACTTTC	CATTTGSGANVLTF
TRBV29-1	TRBJ1-5	.	.	TGCAGCGTGGGGTCGGGGGACAATCAGCCCCAGCATTTT	CSVGSGDNQPQHF
TRBV7-2	TRBJ2-7	.	TRBD1	TGTGCCAGCAGCCTGGACAGGGGAGGAGAGCAGTACTTC	CASSLDRGGEQYF
TRBV7-9	TRBJ1-1	.	.	TGTGCCAGCAGCTTACCTGGTGGACACATGAACACTGAAGCTTTCTTT	CASSLPGGHMNTEAFF
TRBV19	TRBJ2-3	.	.	TGTGCCCGTACAGGGGACCACGCGGGGGGCACAGATACGCAGTATTTT	CARTGDHAGGTDTQYF
TRBV29-1	TRBJ2-2	.	.	TGCAGCGTTGTGTTAGGGGGAACGAACACCGGGGAGCTGTTTTTT	CSVVLGGTNTGELFF
TRBV19	TRBJ1-1	.	.	TGTGCCAGTAGTATTTCCATGAACACTGAAGCTTTCTTT	CASSISMNTEAFF
TRBV2	TRBJ2-7	.	.	TGTGCCAGCAGCCAGGACACTGCCTACGAGCAGTACTTC	CASSQDTAYEQYF